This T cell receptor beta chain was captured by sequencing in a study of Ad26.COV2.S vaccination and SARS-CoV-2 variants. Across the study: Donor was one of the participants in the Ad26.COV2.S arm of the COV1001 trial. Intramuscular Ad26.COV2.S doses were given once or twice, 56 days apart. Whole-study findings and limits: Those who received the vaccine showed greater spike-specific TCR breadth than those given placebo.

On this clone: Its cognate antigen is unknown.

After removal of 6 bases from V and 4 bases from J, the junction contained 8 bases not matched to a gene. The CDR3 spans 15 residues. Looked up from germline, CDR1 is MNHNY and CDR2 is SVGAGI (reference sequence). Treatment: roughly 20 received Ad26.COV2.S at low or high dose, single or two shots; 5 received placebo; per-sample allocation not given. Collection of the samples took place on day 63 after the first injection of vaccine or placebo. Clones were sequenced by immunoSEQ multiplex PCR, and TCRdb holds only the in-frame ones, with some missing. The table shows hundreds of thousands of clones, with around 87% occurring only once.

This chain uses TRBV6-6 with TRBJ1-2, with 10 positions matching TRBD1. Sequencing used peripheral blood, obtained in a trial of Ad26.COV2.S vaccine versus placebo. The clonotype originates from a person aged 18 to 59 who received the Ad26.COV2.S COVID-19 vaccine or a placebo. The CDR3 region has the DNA TGTGCCAGCAGCTCCGGGACAGGGGACCCCTATGGCTACACCTTC. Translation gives CASSSGTGDPYGYTF.